This section outlines one TCR beta chain sequence together with its context. This sample was included in a study of blood T cell repertoires in COVID-19. Study-level information: The cDNA or gDNA used as material had been derived from T cells, B-cell-depleted T cells, or PBMCs.

Profiling relied on immunoSEQ multiplex PCR, and the TCRdb table lists in-frame clones only, not all of them. The sample yields nearly 200,000 clones, 89% seen once. The origin of this receptor is a woman between 18 and 30 years old who had recovered from COVID-19. The sample consisted of PBMCs or T cells enriched from blood (not recorded which).

The CDR3 nucleotides read TGTGCCAGCAGTGATATAGCGGGGGGGCTGGATACGCAGTATTTT. Encoded protein: CASSDIAGGLDTQYF. V and J are TRBV6-4 and TRBJ2-3; TRBD2 matches 11 bases. V gave up 3 bases and J gave up 6 bases; unmatched junction bases: 5. The CDR3 totals 15 residues. Germline V gene data show CDR1 as MRHNA and CDR2 as SNTAGT.